Presented here are 3 T cell receptor beta chains from one specimen sequenced in a study of T cells in Graves' hyperthyroidism and ophthalmopathy. TCR beta CDR3 regions were amplified from RNA. During a first-round RT-PCR of the TCR CDR3, the HTBI primer set was used. Using its own MiXCR run on the multiplex PCR reads, TCRdb lists one record per CDR3 protein. Of 360,000 or so distinct CDR3 sequences in the sample, around a sixth are singletons; the top ten hold 15% to 17%. The sequenced material came from blood. All receptors derive from a woman aged 40 to 49 with Graves' ophthalmopathy.

The sample holds many counts of this clonotype. CDR3 residues: CAWSVRVGYTF. The CDR3 DNA reads as TGTGCCTGGAGTGTACGAGTGGGCTACACCTTC. V is TRBV30 and J is TRBJ1-2; D unresolved. Germline loops: CDR1 GTSNPN, CDR2 SVGIG (reference sequence). This CDR3 contains 11 residues. The V end lost 0 bases, the J end lost 8 bases, and 7 bases lay between the germline ends.

This clonotype has ten or more counts. The genes are TRBV11-2 and TRBJ1-5, with 7 bases fitting TRBD1. This CDR3 region has 14 residues. The ends lost 6 bases at V and 3 bases at J; junction bases unmatched: 5. Germline V gives CDR1 SGHAT, CDR2 FQNNGV. CDR3 bases: TGTGCCAGCAGGCAGGGGGGTCCCAATCAGCCCCAGCATTTT. It is translated as CASRQGGPNQPQHF.

This clonotype was seen at least ten times. The chain combines TRBV19 with TRBJ1-1; D is undetermined. This CDR3 spans 12 amino acids. V lost 5 bases and J 6 bases, leaving 10 bases between the germline ends. Germline-derived CDR1 and CDR2 are LNHDA and SQIVND (reference sequence). The CDR3: CASSSELSEAFF. DNA for the CDR3: TGTGCCAGTAGTTCCGAATTGTCTGAAGCTTTCTTT.